This passage covers 18 T cell receptor beta chains from one sample sequenced in a study of CD8 T cells in Susac syndrome. Reverse transcription of about 0.5 to 1 ug RNA was carried out with random hexamers. TCRdb passed the immunoSEQ multiplex PCR reads through MiXCR, listing each CDR3 protein once. The table shows approximately 120,000 distinct CDR3 sequences, with 85% to 95% occurring only once. Sequencing was done on a sample of CD8+ T cells from PBMCs. The receptors originated from a human donor in good health.

This clonotype came up once. The chain couples TRBV6-2 or TRBV6-3 to TRBJ1-2; D gene uncertain. Trimming pared 2 bases from V and 10 bases from J, leaving 14 bases between. Germline CDR1 is MNHEY and CDR2 is SVGEGT. This CDR3 comprises 13 residues. Here the CDR3 DNA reads TGTGCCAGCAGTTACGGCTCGAGGTTGGACTACACCTTC. Its translation: CASSYGSRLDYTF.

This chain uses TRBV6-1 with TRBJ2-7; D not resolved. Germline lookup yields CDR1 MNHNS and CDR2 SASEGT. The CDR3 contains 13 residues. Trimming left V 5 bases short and J 2 bases short, with 10 bases between. The CDR3 coding sequence is TGTGCCAGCAGTCCGGGCTTTACCTACGAGCAGTACTTC. Translated: CASSPGFTYEQYF.

The V call is TRBV19, the J call TRBJ2-7; 10 bases fit TRBD2. The germline V gene has CDR1 LNHDA and CDR2 SQIVND (reference sequence). V was pared by 8 bases and J by 5 bases, with 9 bases of the junction left unmatched. The CDR3 is 14 residues long. CDR3 DNA: TGTGCCAGTGGGCCGGGACTAGCGCTCGACGAGCAGTACTTC. Amino acid sequence: CASGPGLALDEQYF. The entire variable domain, with the rest obtained from reference TRBV19 and TRBJ2-7, is as follows: DGGITQSPKYLFRKEGQNVTLSCEQNLNHDAMYWYRQDPGQGLRLIYYSQIVNDFQKGDIAEGYSVSREKKESFPLTVTSAQKNPTAFYLCASGPGLALDEQYFGPGTRLTVT.

The rearrangement links TRBV7-9 to TRBJ2-1; D gene unclear. The ends were cut back, 3 bases at V and 0 bases at J, with 9 bases in the middle. Germline CDR1 is SEHNR and CDR2 is FQNEAQ (reference sequence). CDR3 length: 15 amino acids. This CDR3 reads CASSFGISSYNEQFF. For the CDR3, the DNA is TGTGCCAGCAGCTTTGGGATTAGCTCCTACAATGAGCAGTTCTTC.

The CDR3: CASSTTGVVETQYF. Here the CDR3 DNA reads TGTGCCAGTAGTACGACAGGGGTTGTGGAGACCCAGTACTTC. This chain connects TRBV19 to TRBJ2-5, with TRBD1 matching over 8 bases. CDR1 LNHDA and CDR2 SQIVND come from the germline V gene (reference sequence). Germline trimming cut 4 bases from V and 5 bases from J; bases unmatched to any gene: 6. The CDR3 covers 14 residues. The variable domain in full, with the rest retrieved from reference TRBV19 and TRBJ2-5, is DGGITQSPKYLFRKEGQNVTLSCEQNLNHDAMYWYRQDPGQGLRLIYYSQIVNDFQKGDIAEGYSVSREKKESFPLTVTSAQKNPTAFYLCASSTTGVVETQYFGPGTRLLVL.

This clonotype appeared a few times. The chain is built from TRBV5-1 and TRBJ1-2; 7 bases are a match to TRBD1. In germline, CDR1 is SGHRS, CDR2 YFSETQ. V lost 4 bases and J lost 8; bases outside the gene matches: 11. CDR3 size: 14 residues. In DNA form, the CDR3 reads TGCGCCAGCAGCGGAACCCGACAGGGCACCGGCTACACCTTC. Protein sequence: CASSGTRQGTGYTF.

This clonotype has a handful of counts. The chain employs TRBV7-6 and TRBJ1-1, with TRBD1 matching over 7 bases. The V gene end was trimmed by 6 bases and the J gene end by 10 bases; junction bases not matched to a gene: 5. The germline gives CDR1 SGHVS, CDR2 FNYEAQ. The CDR3 contains 11 residues. The CDR3 DNA reads TGTGCCAGCAGTCAGGGGGGCACAGCTTTCTTT. Its translation: CASSQGGTAFF.

This sequence joins TRBV14 and TRBJ2-7; D is perhaps TRBD1 or TRBD2 (5 bases each). Trimming removed 4 bases from V and 0 bases from J, with 10 bases in between. The CDR3 spans 14 residues. Germline V lookup: CDR1 SGHDN, CDR2 FVKESK. CDR3 sequence: CASSRPGTSYEQYF. The CDR3 nucleotides read TGTGCCAGCAGCCGCCCCGGGACCTCCTACGAGCAGTACTTC.

The J gene is TRBJ1-6, the V gene TRBV7-2, with a weak D call TRBD1 (6 bases). V was trimmed by 7 bases and J by 7 bases, leaving 11 bases between them. The CDR3 runs to 13 residues. Germline CDR1 is SGHTA and CDR2 is FQGNSA. In DNA, the CDR3 is TGTGCCAGCAAGGGGCAGGGGAATTCACCCCTCCACTTT. Its translation: CASKGQGNSPLHF.

The rearrangement uses TRBV5-1 and TRBJ1-1; 8 bases map to TRBD1. Germline V gene sequence: CDR1 SGHRS, CDR2 YFSETQ. The CDR3 totals 16 residues. V shed 0 bases and J 4 bases; nucleotides not matched to a gene: 8. Here the CDR3 reads CASSLAGTGQRTEAFF. Here the CDR3 DNA reads TGCGCCAGCAGCTTGGCCGGGACAGGACAACGCACTGAAGCTTTCTTT.

V is TRBV29-1 and J is TRBJ2-7, with a possible D match to TRBD2 (5 bases). The V and J ends lost 5 bases and 2 bases respectively, with 16 bases between them. CDR1 SQVTM and CDR2 ANQGSEA come from the germline V gene. There are 14 residues in the CDR3. The CDR3 DNA reads as TGCAGCGTTCGGGTGTCCGGGATTACCTACGAGCAGTACTTC. This codes for CSVRVSGITYEQYF.

The chain uses TRBV7-9 and TRBJ1-4, with TRBD1 identical over 8 bases. The germline gives CDR1 SEHNR, CDR2 FQNEAQ (reference sequence). V was pared by 4 bases and J by 8 bases, with 6 bases of the junction left unmatched. This CDR3 comprises 14 residues. The CDR3 region has the DNA TGTGCCAGCAGCTACAGGGGGGACGGGGAAAAACTGTTTTTT. Translation gives CASSYRGDGEKLFF.

The V gene is TRBV4-3, the J gene TRBJ1-1; D is possibly TRBD1 (6 bases). This CDR3 region has 16 residues. CDR1 and CDR2 (germline): LGHNA, YSLEER. Trimming pared 0 bases from V and 5 bases from J, leaving 16 bases between. In DNA, the CDR3 is TGCGCCAGCAGCCAAGAAGTCGTCAGGGGAGGTACTGAAGCTTTCTTT. Translated: CASSQEVVRGGTEAFF.

The V and J genes are TRBV20-1 and TRBJ2-2; D is unclear. The V end lost 3 bases, the J end lost 4 bases, and 12 bases lay between the germline ends. The CDR3 is made up of 14 amino acids. CDR1 is DFQATT, CDR2 SNEGSKA, per germline (reference sequence). The DNA of the CDR3 is TGCAGTGCTAGCCGACCCCGGAGCACCGGGGAGCTGTTTTTT. This codes for CSASRPRSTGELFF.

The chain recombines TRBV7-9 with TRBJ1-4, with D uncertain. This CDR3 spans 13 amino acids. V lost 1 base and J lost 7, with 7 bases in between. The germline V gene has CDR1 SEHNR and CDR2 FQNEAQ (reference sequence). CDR3 sequence (DNA): TGTGCCAGCAGCTTAGGAAATGGTGAAAAACTGTTTTTT. This codes for CASSLGNGEKLFF.

The V gene is TRBV6-2 or TRBV6-3, the J gene TRBJ1-1, with a tentative D call TRBD1 (5 bases). The CDR3 contains 14 residues. V was shortened by 1 base and J by 3 bases, with 9 bases between the two germline ends. Germline CDR1 and CDR2: MNHEY and SVGEGT. The CDR3 protein is CASSYLSRDTEAFF. CDR3 sequence (DNA): TGTGCCAGCAGTTACTTATCCAGGGACACTGAAGCTTTCTTT.

This sequence joins TRBV5-6 and TRBJ1-2, with a tentative D call TRBD1 (6 bases). The germline gives CDR1 SGHDT, CDR2 YYEEEE. This CDR3 is 13 amino acids long. V was trimmed by 4 bases and J by 3 bases, leaving 10 bases between them. CDR3 sequence (DNA): TGTGCCAGCAGCACGGACAGAGACTATGGCTACACCTTC. Amino acid sequence: CASSTDRDYGYTF.

This sequence joins TRBV6-1 and TRBJ1-1, with 11 nucleotides matching TRBD1. This CDR3 spans 15 amino acids. The V segment lost 5 bases and the J segment 3 bases; nucleotides outside the gene matches: 5. CDR1 and CDR2 (germline): MNHNS, SASEGT. The CDR3 sequence is CASSRTGGLDTEAFF. The CDR3 DNA follows: TGTGCCAGCAGTAGGACAGGGGGCCTCGACACTGAAGCTTTCTTT.